One sample yielded the 10 T cell receptor beta chains listed below, sequenced in a study of blood T cell repertoires in COVID-19. Repertoires were generated with immunoSEQ multiplex PCR, while TCRdb's copy carries only in-frame clones and drops some. The sample contains some 240,000 clones, 70% to 90% of which appear only once. Sequenced material: PBMCs or T cells enriched from blood (not recorded which). Source of these receptors: a woman in her 50s who had been exposed to COVID-19.

The V and J genes are TRBV27 and TRBJ1-4; TRBD1 is a possible D gene (5 bases). Trimming left V 2 bases short and J 12 bases short, with 25 bases between. From germline, CDR1 is MNHEY and CDR2 SMNVEV (reference sequence). CDR3 length equals 17 residues. The DNA of the CDR3 is TGTGCCAGCAGTTTAGCGTCCGGGAGACCCCCGGGGGGGGAACTGTTTTTT. Protein product: CASSLASGRPPGGELFF.

The chain has TRBV29-1 and TRBJ2-3; D not resolved. Germline values: CDR1 SQVTM, CDR2 ANQGSEA. This CDR3 comprises 13 residues. The germline V and J ends were trimmed by 5 bases and 0 bases, with 9 bases remaining between them. The chain's CDR3 is CSVLPDSTDTQYF. The CDR3 DNA sequence: TGCAGCGTTCTACCCGATAGCACAGATACGCAGTATTTT.

The chain joins TRBV6-5 to TRBJ1-2; TRBD1 agrees at 9 bases. CDR3 size: 15 residues. Per germline, CDR1 MNHEY and CDR2 SVGAGI. V was clipped by 5 bases and J by 2 bases; unmatched bases: 6. The CDR3 region is CASSTWGQGNYGYTF. DNA of the CDR3: TGTGCCAGCAGTACCTGGGGACAGGGCAACTATGGCTACACCTTC.

This clone was seen more than once but under ten times. The chain joins TRBV2 to TRBJ1-5; 9 bases line up with TRBD1. CDR1 and CDR2 from the germline V gene are SNHLY and FYNNEI. The CDR3 runs to 14 residues. The V segment lost 6 bases and the J segment 4 bases; nucleotides outside the gene matches: 4. CDR3 sequence (DNA): TGTGCCAGCAGCAGGGACAGGGTAAATCAGCCCCAGCATTTT. Protein: CASSRDRVNQPQHF.

V is TRBV2 and J is TRBJ1-2; TRBD1 is a possible D gene (6 bases). The length of the CDR3 is 15 residues. The germline gives CDR1 SNHLY, CDR2 FYNNEI. V lost 5 bases and J 2 bases, leaving 15 bases between the germline ends. DNA of the CDR3: TGTGCCAGCAGTTCACAGGGCGGAGGAAACTATGGCTACACCTTC. As protein: CASSSQGGGNYGYTF.

This chain joins TRBV30 and TRBJ2-5, with D maybe TRBD2 (7 bases). V dropped 2 bases and J dropped 4 bases, with 14 bases sitting between them. The CDR3 has 14 amino acids. Germline CDR1 is GTSNPN and CDR2 is SVGIG (reference sequence). CDR3: CAWSPGGPAETQYF. CDR3 in DNA: TGTGCCTGGAGTCCGGGGGGCCCCGCAGAGACCCAGTACTTC.

This chain links TRBV10-1 with TRBJ2-1; perhaps TRBD1 as D (5 bases). Germline V gene sequence: CDR1 WNHNN, CDR2 SYGVQD (reference sequence). V lost 3 bases, J lost 9 bases, and 9 bases lay in between. The CDR3 consists of 12 residues. In nucleotides, the CDR3 is TGCGCCAGCAGTGACGGACAACTTGAGCAGTTCTTC. Its translation is CASSDGQLEQFF.

V is TRBV4-2 and J is TRBJ1-6; D not certain. Germline loops: CDR1 LGHNA, CDR2 YNFKEQ. Between the trimmed V and J ends, which lost 1 base and 9 bases, there was a span of 13 bases. CDR3 length: 15 residues. The CDR3 bases are TGTGCCAGCAGCCAAGTCCAGGTAGAGACTTCACCCCTCCACTTT. Protein: CASSQVQVETSPLHF.

The chain employs TRBV19 and TRBJ1-2; D unresolved. CDR1 and CDR2 (germline): LNHDA, SQIVND (reference sequence). Trimming cost V 4 bases and J 4 bases, with 19 bases left between them. The CDR3 totals 16 residues. The DNA of the CDR3 is TGTGCCAGTAGTAGACTTGGGGAGGGCGGCGGCTATGGCTACACCTTC. Its translation is CASSRLGEGGGYGYTF.

The rearrangement uses TRBV7-8 and TRBJ1-2, with D perhaps TRBD1 (5 bases). With 3 bases removed from V and 1 base from J, the gap between germline ends came to 12 bases. Germline lookup yields CDR1 SGHVS and CDR2 FQNEAQ. This CDR3 is built from 15 residues. The CDR3 reads CASSFRGEGNYGYTF. The CDR3 nucleotides are TGTGCCAGCAGCTTCCGGGGGGAGGGTAACTATGGCTACACCTTC.